The sequence of this TCR beta chain was determined in a study of cytomegalovirus exposure and HLA in healthy donors. Profiled with immunoSEQ multiplex PCR; TCRdb holds only in-frame clones, not every one. The sample lists about 120,000 clones; 86% were seen once. By sample fraction, this clone is medium-sized (0.01 to 0.1%). The CDR3 totals 17 residues. V lost 3 bases to trimming and J lost 0 bases, with 17 bases between them. Per germline, CDR1 SNHLY and CDR2 FYNNEI. This receptor was taken from a young man in good health and CMV-seronegative. This chain connects TRBV2 to TRBJ1-1; D possibly corresponds to TRBD1 (6 bases). The specimen was PBMCs. CDR3 sequence reads: CASSDLSRGSLNTEAFF. CDR3 sequence (DNA): TGTGCCAGCAGTGATCTATCCAGGGGTTCCCTGAACACTGAAGCTTTCTTT.